The TCR beta chain under discussion was sequenced for a study of control samples from healthy donors and cancer patients (dated by TCRdb to about 2020). Note on this clone: It has no known antigen specificity. The input lacks base qualities; no much larger clone sits a single base away.

The library was produced with the immunoSEQ multiplex PCR assay. Held by TCRdb, this immuneACCESS table contains in-frame sequences only and omits some clones. Under half of the omission traces to an unresolved V gene where checked; the cause of the rest is unknown. This sample comprises 120,000 to 150,000 clones, 91% of them detected only once. About 3.2% of the sample comes from the top ten. This clonotype originated in a man younger than 45 in good health. The sequencing input was blood.

The DNA reads as follows: TGTGCCAGCAGTGTTGGGACAGCCGGCTACACCTTC. The translation is CASSVGTAGYTF. This chain is built from TRBV2 and TRBJ1-2; TRBD1 lines up with 7 middle nucleotides. V is trimmed back by 4 bases and J by 8 bases, and the junction contains 4 bases that no gene match accounts for. The CDR3, from cysteine to phenylalanine, totals 12 residues. The DNA shown is the 36-base CDR3, in frame from base 1. CDR1 and CDR2 are drawn from the germline V gene: SNHLY, FYNNEI.